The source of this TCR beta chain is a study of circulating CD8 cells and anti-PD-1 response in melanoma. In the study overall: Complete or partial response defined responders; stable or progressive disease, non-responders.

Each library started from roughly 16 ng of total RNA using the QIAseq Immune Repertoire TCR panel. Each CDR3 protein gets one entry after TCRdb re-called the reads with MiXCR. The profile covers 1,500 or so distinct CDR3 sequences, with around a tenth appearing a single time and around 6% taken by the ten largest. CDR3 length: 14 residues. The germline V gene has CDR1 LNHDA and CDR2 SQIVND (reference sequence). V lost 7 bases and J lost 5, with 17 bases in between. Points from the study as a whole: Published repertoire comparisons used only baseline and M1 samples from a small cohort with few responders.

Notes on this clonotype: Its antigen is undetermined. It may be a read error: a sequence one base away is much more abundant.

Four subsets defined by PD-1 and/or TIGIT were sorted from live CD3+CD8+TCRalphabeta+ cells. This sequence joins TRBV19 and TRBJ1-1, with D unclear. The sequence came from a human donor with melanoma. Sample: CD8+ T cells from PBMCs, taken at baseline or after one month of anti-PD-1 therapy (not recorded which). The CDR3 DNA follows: TGTGCCAGTACCCCCGTCATGGGGATAACTGAAGCTTTCTTT. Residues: CASTPVMGITEAFF.